This T cell receptor beta chain was recorded in a study of shared clonotypes between healthy human individuals. Findings and caveats of the study: Relative to clonotypes present in all four donors, those not shared had lower generation probabilities.

A roughly 220 ng quantity of DNA, 30,000 to 35,000 T cell genomes, went into the sorted-subset replicate PCRs. Methods used by the authors: In the immunoSEQ data, sequences were junction-only and lacked quality scores, so filtering differed. The protocol was immunoSEQ multiplex PCR, while the TCRdb copy is restricted to in-frame clones and leaves out a portion. That table is the source of V, J and clone size, and D and trimming were worked out from the DNA. The sample has approximately 740,000 clones, around 74% seen once; the top ten hold 1.5% to 2%. Concerning this clone: Its antigen is not known.

The CDR3 loop spans 16 amino acids. CDR1 MGHRA and CDR2 YSYEKL come from the germline V gene. With 6 bases removed from V and 1 base from J, the gap between germline ends came to 18 bases. The origin of this receptor is a young woman in good health. Sample: memory CD4+ T cells sorted from blood. Subset here: CD45RA-negative fraction. The rearrangement joins TRBV4-1 to TRBJ1-1; possibly TRBD1 for D (6 bases). The CDR3 bases are TGCGCCAGCAGAGTTACTTGGACAGAGACGAACACTGAAGCTTTCTTT. This translates into CASRVTWTETNTEAFF.